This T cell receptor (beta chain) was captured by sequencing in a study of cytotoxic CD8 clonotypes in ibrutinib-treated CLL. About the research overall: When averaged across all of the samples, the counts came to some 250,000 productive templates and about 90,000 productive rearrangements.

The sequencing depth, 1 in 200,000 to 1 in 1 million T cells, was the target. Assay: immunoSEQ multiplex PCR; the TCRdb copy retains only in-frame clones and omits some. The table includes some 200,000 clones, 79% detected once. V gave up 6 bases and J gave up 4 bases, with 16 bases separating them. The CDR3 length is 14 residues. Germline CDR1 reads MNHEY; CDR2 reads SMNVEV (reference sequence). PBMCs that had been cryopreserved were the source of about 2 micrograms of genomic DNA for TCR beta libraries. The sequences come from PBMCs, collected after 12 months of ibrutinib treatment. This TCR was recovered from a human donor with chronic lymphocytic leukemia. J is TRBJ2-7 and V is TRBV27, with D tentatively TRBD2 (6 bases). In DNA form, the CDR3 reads TGTGCCAGCAGCAATATCAGGAGGGCGTACGAGCAGTACTTC. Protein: CASSNIRRAYEQYF.